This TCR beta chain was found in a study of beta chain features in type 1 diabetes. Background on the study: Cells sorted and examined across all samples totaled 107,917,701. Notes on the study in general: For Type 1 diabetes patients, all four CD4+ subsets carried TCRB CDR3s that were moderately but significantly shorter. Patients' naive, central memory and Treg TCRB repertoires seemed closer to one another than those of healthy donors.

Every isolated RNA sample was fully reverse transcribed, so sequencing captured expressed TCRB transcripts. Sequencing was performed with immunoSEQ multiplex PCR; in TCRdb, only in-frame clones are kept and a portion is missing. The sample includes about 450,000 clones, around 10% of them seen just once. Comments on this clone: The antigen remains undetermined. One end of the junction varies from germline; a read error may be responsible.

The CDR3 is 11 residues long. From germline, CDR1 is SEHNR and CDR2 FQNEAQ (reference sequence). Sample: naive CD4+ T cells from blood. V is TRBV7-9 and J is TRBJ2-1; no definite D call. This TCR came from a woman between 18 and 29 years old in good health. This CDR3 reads CASSFDLTQIF. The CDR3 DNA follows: TGTGCCAGCAGCTTCGACCTAACCCAGATCTTC. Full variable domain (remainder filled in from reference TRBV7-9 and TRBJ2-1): DTGVSQNPRHKITKRGQNVTFRCDPISEHNRLYWYRQTLGQGPEFLTYFQNEAQLEKSRLLSDRFSAERPKGSFSTLEIQRTEQGDSAMYLCASSFDLTQIFGPGTRLTVL.